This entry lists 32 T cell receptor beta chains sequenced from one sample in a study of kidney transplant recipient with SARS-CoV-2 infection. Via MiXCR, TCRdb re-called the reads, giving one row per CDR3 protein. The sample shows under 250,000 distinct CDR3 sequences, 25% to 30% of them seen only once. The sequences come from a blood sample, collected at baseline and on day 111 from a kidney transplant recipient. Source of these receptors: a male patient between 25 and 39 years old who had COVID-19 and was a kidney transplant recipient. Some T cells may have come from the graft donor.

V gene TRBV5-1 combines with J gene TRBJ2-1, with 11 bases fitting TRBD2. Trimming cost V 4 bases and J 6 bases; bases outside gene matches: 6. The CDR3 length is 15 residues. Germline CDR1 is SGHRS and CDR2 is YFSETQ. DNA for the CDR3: TGCGCCAGCAGCGCCGGACTAGCGGGCGCCAATGAGCAGTTCTTC. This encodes CASSAGLAGANEQFF.

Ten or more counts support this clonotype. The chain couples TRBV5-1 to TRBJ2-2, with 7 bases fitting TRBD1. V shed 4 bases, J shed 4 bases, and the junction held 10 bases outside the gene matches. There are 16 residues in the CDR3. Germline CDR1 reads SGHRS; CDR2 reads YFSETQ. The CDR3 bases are TGCGCCAGCAGCGCACCCGGGACAGACGGCACCGGGGAGCTGTTTTTT. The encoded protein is CASSAPGTDGTGELFF.

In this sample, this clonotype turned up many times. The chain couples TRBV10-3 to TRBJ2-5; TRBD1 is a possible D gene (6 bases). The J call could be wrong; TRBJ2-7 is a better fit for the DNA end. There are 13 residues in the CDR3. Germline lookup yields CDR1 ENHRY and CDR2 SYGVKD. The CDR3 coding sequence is TGTGCCATCAGTGAGTCCAGGGGCTACGAGCAGTACTTC. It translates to CAISESRGYEQYF.

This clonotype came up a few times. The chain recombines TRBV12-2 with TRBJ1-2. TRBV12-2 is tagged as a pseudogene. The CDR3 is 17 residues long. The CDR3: CASRLVLTPRKTYGYTF. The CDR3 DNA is TGTGCAAGTCGCCTGGTCTTGACTCCACGAAAGACCTATGGCTACACCTTC.

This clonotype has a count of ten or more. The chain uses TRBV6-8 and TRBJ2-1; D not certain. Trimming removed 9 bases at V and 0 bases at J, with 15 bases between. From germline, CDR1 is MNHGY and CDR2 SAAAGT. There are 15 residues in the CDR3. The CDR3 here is CASRSFTYSYNEQFF. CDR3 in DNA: TGTGCCAGTCGAAGCTTTACCTACTCCTACAATGAGCAGTTCTTC.

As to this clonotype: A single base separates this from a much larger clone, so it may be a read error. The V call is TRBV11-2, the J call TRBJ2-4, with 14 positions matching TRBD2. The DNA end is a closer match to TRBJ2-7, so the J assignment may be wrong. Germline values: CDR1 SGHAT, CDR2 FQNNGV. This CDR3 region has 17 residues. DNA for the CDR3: TGTGCCGGCAGCTTACGACTAGCGGGAGGGCAGATCTACGAGCAGTACTTC. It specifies CAGSLRLAGGQIYEQYF.

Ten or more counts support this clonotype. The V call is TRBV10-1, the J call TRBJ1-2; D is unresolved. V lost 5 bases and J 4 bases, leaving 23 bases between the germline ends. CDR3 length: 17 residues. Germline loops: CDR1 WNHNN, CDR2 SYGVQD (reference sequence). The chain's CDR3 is CASSRCRRSRKTYGYTF. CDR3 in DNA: TGCGCCAGCAGTAGGTGCCGAAGATCGCGAAAGACCTATGGCTACACCTTC.

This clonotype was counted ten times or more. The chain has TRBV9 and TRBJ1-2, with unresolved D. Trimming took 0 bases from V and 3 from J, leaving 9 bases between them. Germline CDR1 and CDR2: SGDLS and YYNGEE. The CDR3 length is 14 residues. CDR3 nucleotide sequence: TGTGCCAGCAGCGTAGACGAGGGCGACTATGGCTACACCTTC. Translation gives CASSVDEGDYGYTF.

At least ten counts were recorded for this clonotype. CDR3 sequence (DNA): TGTGCCATCAGTGGGGGACTAGCGGGAGTAGATACGCAGTATTTT. Protein product: CAISGGLAGVDTQYF. The J gene is TRBJ2-3, the V gene TRBV10-3, with 14 nucleotides matching TRBD2. This CDR3 comprises 15 residues. Trimming removed 4 bases from V and 5 bases from J; junction bases left unmatched: 2. Looked up from germline, CDR1 is ENHRY and CDR2 is SYGVKD.

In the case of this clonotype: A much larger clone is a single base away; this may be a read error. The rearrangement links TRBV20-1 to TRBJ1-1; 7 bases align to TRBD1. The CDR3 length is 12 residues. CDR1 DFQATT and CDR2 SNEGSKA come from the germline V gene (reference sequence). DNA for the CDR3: TGCAATGCTAGACCACAGGGGAATGAAGCTTTCTTT. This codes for CNARPQGNEAFF.

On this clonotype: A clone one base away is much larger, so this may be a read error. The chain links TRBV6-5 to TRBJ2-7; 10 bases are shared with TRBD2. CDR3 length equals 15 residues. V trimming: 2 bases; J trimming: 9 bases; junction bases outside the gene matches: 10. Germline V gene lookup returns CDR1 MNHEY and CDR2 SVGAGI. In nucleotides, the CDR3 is TGTGCCAGCAGTTACCAAGCGGGAGGGTCCCACGGGCAGTACTTC. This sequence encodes CASSYQAGGSHGQYF.

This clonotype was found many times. The CDR3 nucleotides are TGCGCCAGCCATATCTTATCGGTTCGAAAGACCTATGGCTACACCTTC. This gives the protein CASHILSVRKTYGYTF. The chain carries TRBV5-1 and TRBJ1-2, with D hard to call. CDR3 length: 16 amino acids. The ends were cut back, 7 bases at V and 4 bases at J, with 23 bases in the middle. Germline V gene sequence: CDR1 SGHRS, CDR2 YFSETQ.

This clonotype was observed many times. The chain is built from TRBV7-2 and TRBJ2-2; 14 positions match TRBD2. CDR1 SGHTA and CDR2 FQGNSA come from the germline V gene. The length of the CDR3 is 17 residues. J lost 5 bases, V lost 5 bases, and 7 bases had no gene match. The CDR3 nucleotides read TGTGCCAGCAGCCCATCGGGACTAGCGGGAGTTACCGGGGAGCTGTTTTTT. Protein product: CASSPSGLAGVTGELFF.

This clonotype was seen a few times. Written as DNA, the CDR3 is TGTGCTAGTGGTATAGAGGATTTGCAGGGAAAGACCTATGGCTACACCTTC. It specifies CASGIEDLQGKTYGYTF. The rearrangement joins TRBV12-5 to TRBJ1-2; the D gene is possibly TRBD1 (5 bases). The CDR3 spans 17 residues. CDR1 LGHNT and CDR2 FRNRAP come from the germline V gene. Between the trimmed V and J ends, which lost 5 bases and 4 bases, there was a span of 23 bases.

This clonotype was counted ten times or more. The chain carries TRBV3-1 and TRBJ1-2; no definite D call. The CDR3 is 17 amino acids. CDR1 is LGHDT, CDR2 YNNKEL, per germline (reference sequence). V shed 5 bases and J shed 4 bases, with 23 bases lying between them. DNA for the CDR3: TGTGCCAGCAGCGTGCGTGTCACCCTTCGAAAGACCTATGGCTACACCTTC. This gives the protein CASSVRVTLRKTYGYTF.

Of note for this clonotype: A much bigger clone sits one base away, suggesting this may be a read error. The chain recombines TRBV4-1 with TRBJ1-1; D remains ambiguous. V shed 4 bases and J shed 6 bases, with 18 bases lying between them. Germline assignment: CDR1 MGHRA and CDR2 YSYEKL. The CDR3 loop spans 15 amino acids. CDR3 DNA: TGCGCCAGCAGCCCCCGGGCCGGATATAACGCTGAAGCTTTCTTT. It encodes CASSPRAGYNAEAFF.

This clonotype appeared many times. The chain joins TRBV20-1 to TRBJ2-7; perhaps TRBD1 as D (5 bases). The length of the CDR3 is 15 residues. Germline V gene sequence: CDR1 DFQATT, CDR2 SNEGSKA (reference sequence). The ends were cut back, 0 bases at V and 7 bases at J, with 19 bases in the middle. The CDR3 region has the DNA TGCAGTGCTAGAGACAGGGCCCCCCCGTTCGAGGAGCAGTACTTC. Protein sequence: CSARDRAPPFEEQYF.

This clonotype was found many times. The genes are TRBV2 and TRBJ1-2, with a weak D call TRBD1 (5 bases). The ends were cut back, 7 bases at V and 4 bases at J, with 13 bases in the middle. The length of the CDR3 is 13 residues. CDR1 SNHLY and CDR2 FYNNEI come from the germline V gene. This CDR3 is CASTATAPYGYTF. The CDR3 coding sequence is TGTGCCAGCACCGCGACAGCCCCCTATGGCTACACCTTC.

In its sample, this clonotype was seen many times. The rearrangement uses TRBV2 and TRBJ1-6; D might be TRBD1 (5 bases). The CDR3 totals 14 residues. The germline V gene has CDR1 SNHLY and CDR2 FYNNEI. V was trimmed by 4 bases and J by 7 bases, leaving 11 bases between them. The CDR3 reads CASSGDSHNSPLHF. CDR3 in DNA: TGTGCCAGCAGTGGTGACAGTCACAATTCACCCCTCCACTTT.

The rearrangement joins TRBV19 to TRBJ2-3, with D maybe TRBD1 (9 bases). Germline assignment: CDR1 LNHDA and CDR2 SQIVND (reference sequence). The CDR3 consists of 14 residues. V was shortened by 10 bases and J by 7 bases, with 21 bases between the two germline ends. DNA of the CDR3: TGTGCCACCCGGGGGGGACAGGGTCATCATACGCAGTATTTT. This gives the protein CATRGGQGHHTQYF.

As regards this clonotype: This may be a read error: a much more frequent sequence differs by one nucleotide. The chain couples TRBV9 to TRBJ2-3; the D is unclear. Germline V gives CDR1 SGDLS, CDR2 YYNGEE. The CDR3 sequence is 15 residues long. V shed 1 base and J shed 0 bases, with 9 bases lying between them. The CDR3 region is CASSVRMISTDTQYF. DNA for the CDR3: TGTGCCAGCAGCGTACGAATGATTAGCACAGATACGCAGTATTTT.

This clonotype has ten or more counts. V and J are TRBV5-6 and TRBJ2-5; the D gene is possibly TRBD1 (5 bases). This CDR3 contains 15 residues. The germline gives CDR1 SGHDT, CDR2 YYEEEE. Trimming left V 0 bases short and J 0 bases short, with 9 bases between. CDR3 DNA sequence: TGTGCCAGCAGCTTGGTTGCAGGGAACCAAGAGACCCAGTACTTC. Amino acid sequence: CASSLVAGNQETQYF.

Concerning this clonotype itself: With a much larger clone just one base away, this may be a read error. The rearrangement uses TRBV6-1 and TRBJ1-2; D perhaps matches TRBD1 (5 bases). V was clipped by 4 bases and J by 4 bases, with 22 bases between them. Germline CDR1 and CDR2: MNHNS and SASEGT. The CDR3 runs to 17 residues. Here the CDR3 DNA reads TGTGCCAGCAGTGTTTGGGGCTCTATGCGAAAGGCCTATGGCTACACCTTC. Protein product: CASSVWGSMRKAYGYTF.

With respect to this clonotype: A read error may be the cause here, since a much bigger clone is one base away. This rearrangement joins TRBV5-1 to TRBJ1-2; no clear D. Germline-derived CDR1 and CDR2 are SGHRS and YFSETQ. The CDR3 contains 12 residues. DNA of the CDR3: TGCACCAGCAGCTTGTATTCCTATGGCTACACCTTC. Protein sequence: CTSSLYSYGYTF. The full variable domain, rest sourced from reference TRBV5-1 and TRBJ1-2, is KAGVTQTPRYLIKTRGQQVTLSCSPISGHRSVSWYQQTPGQGLQFLFEYFSETQRNKGNFPGRFSGRQFSNSRSEMNVSTLELGDSALYLCTSSLYSYGYTFGSGTRLTVV.

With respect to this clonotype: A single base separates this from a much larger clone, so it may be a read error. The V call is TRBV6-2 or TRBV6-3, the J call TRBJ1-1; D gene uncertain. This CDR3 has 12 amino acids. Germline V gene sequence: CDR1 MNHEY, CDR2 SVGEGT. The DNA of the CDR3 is TGTACCAGCAGTTACCATGTAACTGAAGCTTTCTTT. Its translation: CTSSYHVTEAFF.

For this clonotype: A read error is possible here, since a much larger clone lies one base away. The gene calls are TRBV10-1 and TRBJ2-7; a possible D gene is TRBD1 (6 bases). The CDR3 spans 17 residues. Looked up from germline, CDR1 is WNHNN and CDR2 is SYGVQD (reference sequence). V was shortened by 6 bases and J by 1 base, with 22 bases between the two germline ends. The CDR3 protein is CASSTHRGGDTSYEQYF. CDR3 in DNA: TGCGCCAGCAGCACCCATCGCGGTGGGGACACTTCCTACGAGCAGTACTTC.

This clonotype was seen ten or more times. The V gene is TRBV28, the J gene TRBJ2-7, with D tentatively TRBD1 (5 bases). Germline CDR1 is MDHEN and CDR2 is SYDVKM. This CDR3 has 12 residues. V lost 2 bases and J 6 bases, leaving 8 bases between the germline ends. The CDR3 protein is CASSLGQGEQYF. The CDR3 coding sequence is TGTGCCAGCAGTTTAGGGCAGGGCGAGCAGTACTTC.

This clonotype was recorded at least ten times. This CDR3 reads CASSLSPGEQYV. The CDR3 coding sequence is TGTGCCAGCAGCTTGTCCCCTGGAGAGCAGTACGTC. The chain joins TRBV5-6 to TRBJ2-7; D remains ambiguous. CDR1 is SGHDT and CDR2 is YYEEEE in the germline V gene. The V and J ends lost 1 base and 7 bases respectively, with 9 bases between them. The CDR3 runs 12 residues.

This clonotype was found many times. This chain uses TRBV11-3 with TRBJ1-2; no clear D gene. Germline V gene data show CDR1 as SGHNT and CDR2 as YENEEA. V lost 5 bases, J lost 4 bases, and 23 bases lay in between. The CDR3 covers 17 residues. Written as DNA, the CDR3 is TGTGCCAGCAGCCTCGGATTCGATCTCGGAAAGACCTATGGCTACACCTTC. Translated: CASSLGFDLGKTYGYTF.

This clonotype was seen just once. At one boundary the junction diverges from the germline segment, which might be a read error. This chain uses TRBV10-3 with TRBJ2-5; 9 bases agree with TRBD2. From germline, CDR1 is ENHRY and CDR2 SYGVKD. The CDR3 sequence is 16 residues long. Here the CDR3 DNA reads TGTGCCATCAGTGGCCCGACTAGCGGAATCCAAGGGACCCAGTACTTC. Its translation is CAISGPTSGIQGTQYF.

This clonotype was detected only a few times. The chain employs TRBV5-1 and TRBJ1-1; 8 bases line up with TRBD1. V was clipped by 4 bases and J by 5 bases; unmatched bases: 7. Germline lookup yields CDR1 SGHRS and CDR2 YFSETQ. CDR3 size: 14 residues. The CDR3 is CASSHQGARTEAFF. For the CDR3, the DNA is TGCGCCAGCAGCCACCAGGGGGCGCGGACTGAAGCTTTCTTT.

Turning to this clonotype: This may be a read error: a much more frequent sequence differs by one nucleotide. CDR3: CASSTVTHEGKTYGYTF. DNA of the CDR3: TGTGCCAGCAGCACCGTCACTCACGAGGGAAAGACCTATGGCTACACCTTC. This chain uses TRBV7-1 with TRBJ1-2; D remains unclear. TRBV7-1 is marked as an open reading frame, function uncertain. Between the trimmed V and J ends, which lost 5 bases and 4 bases, there was a span of 23 bases. The CDR3 sequence is 17 residues long.